The sample holds many counts of the clone carrying this T cell receptor beta chain. Its specificity is unknown. Trimming shortened V by 0 bases and J by 1 base, and 8 bases separated the two germline ends. The CDR3 is made up of 15 amino acids. CDR1 and CDR2 (germline): SGDLS, YYNGEE. Template switching added a universal primer binding site, and final cDNA carried unique molecular identifiers. One entry per CDR3 protein results from TCRdb running MiXCR on the 5' RACE reads. This sample has 150,000 or so distinct CDR3 sequences, with 3.5% found just once. The data are from a study of identical twins. Study-level points and caveats: High-abundance cord blood beta clonotypes had fewer insertions; memory repertoires showed none.

The sample was memory T cells sorted from blood. The source of this sequence is a man aged 18-30 years in good health. This chain connects TRBV9 to TRBJ1-3; D remains ambiguous. The DNA for the CDR3 is TGTGCCAGCAGCGTAGGGTCAGTGTCTGGAAACACCATATATTTT. Protein sequence: CASSVGSVSGNTIYF.